The present entry profiles one T cell receptor (beta chain) with its context. Antigen unknown. The data were obtained in a study of cytotoxic CD8 clonotypes in ibrutinib-treated CLL. Study summary: Included were approximately 10 relapsed/refractory and about 14 treatment-naive patients, of whom roughly 17 were IGHV unmutated. Responses: approximately 25 partial, 2 complete; after median roughly 63 months, approximately 14 stayed remitted, 12 progressed.

The assay was immunoSEQ multiplex PCR, and TCRdb's table has in-frame clones only and misses some. The sample lists about 140,000 clones; about 80% were seen once. Whole-study results and caveats: Clonality correlated strongly with circulating CD8+ T cells and exceeded age-matched healthy donors at baseline.

The CDR3 is 14 residues long. The germline gives CDR1 LNHDA, CDR2 SQIVND (reference sequence). V lost 1 base, J lost 3 bases, and 3 bases stayed unmatched. The rearrangement uses TRBV19 and TRBJ2-7; the match to TRBD2 covers 7 bases. The starting material was PBMCs, obtained after 12 months of ibrutinib treatment. This sequence was found in a human donor with chronic lymphocytic leukemia. The CDR3: CASSIVGGGYEQYF. CDR3 nucleotides: TGTGCCAGTAGTATAGTTGGCGGGGGCTACGAGCAGTACTTC.